This TCR beta chain is drawn from a study of T cell responses to AZD1222 COVID-19 vaccine. CDR3 size: 14 residues. Germline-derived CDR1 and CDR2 are MDHEN and SYDVKM. V dropped 7 bases and J dropped 0 bases, with 12 bases sitting between them. This table comes from immunoSEQ multiplex PCR, and its TCRdb copy is limited to in-frame clones, with some not included. The sample holds about 92,000 clones, 90% seen once. This rearrangement joins TRBV28 to TRBJ1-2; TRBD1 is a possible D gene (6 bases). The sample in question was peripheral blood, obtained on day 0 of AZD1222 vaccination. This sequence originates from an adult in good health. The CDR3: CASIPGDSNYGYTF. CDR3 sequence (DNA): TGTGCCAGCATCCCAGGGGACTCTAACTATGGCTACACCTTC.